These 19 T cell receptor beta chains came from one sample sequenced in a study of cytomegalovirus exposure and HLA in healthy donors. The PCR used 60 Vbeta and 13 Jbeta primers. The table came from immunoSEQ multiplex PCR; TCRdb's copy has only in-frame clones and leaves some out. The top ten hold roughly 0.75% of the sample, which has roughly 200,000 clones, around 80% seen once. The sample comprised PBMCs. Source of these receptors: a boy aged 2 to 9 in good health and CMV-seronegative.

The gene calls are TRBV27 and TRBJ2-2, with D possibly being TRBD2 (6 bases). V was clipped by 6 bases and J by 8 bases, with 22 bases between them. There are 16 residues in the CDR3. CDR1 is MNHEY, CDR2 SMNVEV, per germline (reference sequence). This chain's CDR3 is CASSHPAGTGAGELFF. CDR3 nucleotides: TGTGCCAGCAGCCACCCCGCCGGAACGGGAGCTGGGGAGCTGTTTTTT.

The chain links TRBV27 to TRBJ2-7; the match to TRBD1 covers 8 bases. V lost 5 bases, J lost 2 bases, and 8 bases stayed unmatched. Germline loops: CDR1 MNHEY, CDR2 SMNVEV (reference sequence). The CDR3 sequence is 15 residues long. CDR3 residues: CASSLRDRRTYEQYF. CDR3 bases: TGTGCCAGCAGTCTAAGGGACAGGCGTACCTACGAGCAGTACTTC.

This chain connects TRBV14 to TRBJ2-2; TRBD1 agrees at 7 bases. The CDR3 contains 17 residues. The germline V gene encodes CDR1 SGHDN and CDR2 FVKESK. V gave up 4 bases and J gave up 1 base; unmatched junction bases: 9. The DNA of the CDR3 is TGTGCCAGCAGCCCCTTAAAGGGGGCGAGGAACACCGGGGAGCTGTTTTTT. Translation gives CASSPLKGARNTGELFF. Variable domain in full (rest from reference TRBV14 and TRBJ2-2): EAGVTQFPSHSVIEKGQTVTLRCDPISGHDNLYWYRRVMGKEIKFLLHFVKESKQDESGMPNNRFLAERTGGTYSTLKVQPAELEDSGVYFCASSPLKGARNTGELFFGEGSRLTVL.

This clone was found once. The chain is built from TRBV12-5 and TRBJ2-1; 12 nucleotides line up with TRBD2. Germline V gene data show CDR1 as LGHNT and CDR2 as FRNRAP. This CDR3 is 14 amino acids long. V shed 3 bases, J shed 9 bases, and the junction held 3 bases outside the gene matches. CDR3 nucleotides: TGTGCTAGTGGTTTTCTAGCGGGAGGGCGTGAGCAGTTCTTC. Its translation: CASGFLAGGREQFF.

V gene TRBV25-1 combines with J gene TRBJ2-5; D might be TRBD2 (6 bases). Germline assignment: CDR1 MGHDK and CDR2 SYGVNS. This CDR3 has 13 residues. Deletions cut 5 bases from V and 3 bases from J, with 10 bases between. The CDR3 sequence is CASSLSGEETQYF. CDR3 coding DNA: TGTGCCAGCAGTCTGTCGGGGGAAGAGACCCAGTACTTC.

The CDR3 DNA sequence: TGTGCCAGCAGCGGCGGGATAAGGAATGAGCAGTTCTTC. It encodes CASSGGIRNEQFF. The V gene is TRBV7-9, the J gene TRBJ2-1, with D perhaps matching TRBD2 (6 bases). The V end was cut by 5 bases, the J end by 7 bases, with 12 bases between. CDR1 and CDR2 from the germline V gene are SEHNR and FQNEAQ (reference sequence). The CDR3 has 13 residues.

This CDR3 is CASSLGREYEQFF. CDR3 coding DNA: TGTGCCAGCAGCTTAGGACGGGAGTATGAGCAGTTCTTC. The chain is built from TRBV7-2 and TRBJ2-1; maybe TRBD2 (6 bases). The CDR3 is 13 residues long. Germline lookup yields CDR1 SGHTA and CDR2 FQGNSA. Between the trimmed V and J ends, which lost 1 base and 8 bases, there was a span of 9 bases.

The chain employs TRBV4-2 and TRBJ2-2; D is perhaps TRBD2 (5 bases). V was shortened by 0 bases and J by 5 bases, with 13 bases between the two germline ends. Germline CDR1 and CDR2: LGHNA and YNFKEQ. This CDR3 region has 16 residues. CDR3 sequence reads: CASSQDGSQMTGELFF. The CDR3 DNA follows: TGTGCCAGCAGCCAAGATGGGAGCCAGATGACCGGGGAGCTGTTTTTT.

V and J are TRBV10-2 and TRBJ2-7; TRBD1 agrees at 7 bases. CDR3 length equals 17 residues. The J segment lost 2 bases and the V segment lost 7 bases, leaving 17 bases of the junction unmatched. Germline CDR1 and CDR2: WSHSY and SAAADI. CDR3 nucleotide sequence: TGCGCCAGCACCCCCCTAAACAGGGGAAAATGGACCTACGAGCAGTACTTC. As protein: CASTPLNRGKWTYEQYF.

The chain is built from TRBV2 and TRBJ2-1, with 10 bases lining up with TRBD2. This CDR3 has 14 amino acids. J was trimmed by 7 bases and V by 4 bases; bases with no gene match: 4. CDR1 is SNHLY, CDR2 FYNNEI, per germline. The CDR3 DNA is TGTGCCAGCAGTGGGACTAGCGGCTGGAATGAGCAGTTCTTC. This sequence encodes CASSGTSGWNEQFF. Looking up the rest from reference TRBV2 and TRBJ2-1 gives the full variable domain: EPEVTQTPSHQVTQMGQEVILRCVPISNHLYFYWYRQILGQKVEFLVSFYNNEISEKSEIFDDQFSVERPDGSNFTLKIRSTKLEDSAMYFCASSGTSGWNEQFFGPGTRLTVL.

J is TRBJ1-1 and V is TRBV6-5; D possibly corresponds to TRBD1 (6 bases). CDR3 length equals 15 residues. In germline, CDR1 is MNHEY, CDR2 SVGAGI. Trimming took 0 bases from V and 0 from J, leaving 8 bases between them. The CDR3: CASSYSGGLNTEAFF. In DNA, the CDR3 is TGTGCCAGCAGTTACTCGGGGGGGCTGAACACTGAAGCTTTCTTT.

This clone was counted between two and nine times. This chain links TRBV7-9 with TRBJ1-1; D not resolved. V shed 3 bases and J shed 4 bases, with 6 bases lying between them. This CDR3 has 12 residues. Germline V lookup: CDR1 SEHNR, CDR2 FQNEAQ (reference sequence). CDR3 nucleotide sequence: TGTGCCAGCAGCTTGACGGGCACTGAAGCTTTCTTT. Translated: CASSLTGTEAFF. The full variable domain, in which reference TRBV7-9 and TRBJ1-1 provide the parts outside the CDR3, is DTGVSQNPRHKITKRGQNVTFRCDPISEHNRLYWYRQTLGQGPEFLTYFQNEAQLEKSRLLSDRFSAERPKGSFSTLEIQRTEQGDSAMYLCASSLTGTEAFFGQGTRLTVV.

The V call is TRBV7-2, the J call TRBJ2-7, with 8 bases aligning to TRBD2. CDR1 SGHTA and CDR2 FQGNSA come from the germline V gene. The CDR3 covers 15 residues. V gave up 5 bases and J gave up 3 bases; unmatched junction bases: 9. CDR3 nucleotides: TGTGCCAGCAGCCTCGACGGGGGGGGATTCTACGAGCAGTACTTC. This gives the protein CASSLDGGGFYEQYF.

V gene TRBV19 combines with J gene TRBJ2-7; D might be TRBD1 (5 bases). V was shortened by 5 bases and J by 3 bases, with 11 bases between the two germline ends. The CDR3 length is 13 residues. CDR1 and CDR2 (germline): LNHDA, SQIVND (reference sequence). CDR3 nucleotides: TGTGCCAGTAGTTCGACAGTTAACTACGAGCAGTACTTC. The encoded protein is CASSSTVNYEQYF.

This rearrangement joins TRBV7-2 to TRBJ1-1, with D possibly TRBD1 on 6 matching bases. In germline, CDR1 is SGHTA, CDR2 FQGNSA. Trimming stripped 2 bases from V and 1 base from J, with 17 bases between. CDR3 length: 17 amino acids. The CDR3 reads CASSLTYVGARNTEAFF. The DNA for the CDR3 is TGTGCCAGCAGCTTAACTTATGTGGGGGCGCGGAACACTGAAGCTTTCTTT.

Only a few counts were recorded for this clone. This chain uses TRBV10-3 with TRBJ2-2; D may be TRBD1 (6 bases). Germline assignment: CDR1 ENHRY and CDR2 SYGVKD. Trimming cost V 10 bases and J 4 bases, with 16 bases left between them. This CDR3 is built from 14 residues. As DNA, the CDR3 is TGTGCCACCCAAGGGGACAAGGCCACCGGGGAGCTGTTTTTT. Amino acids: CATQGDKATGELFF.

V gene TRBV4-1 combines with J gene TRBJ2-1; D possibly corresponds to TRBD2 (5 bases). V lost 2 bases and J lost 0, with 14 bases in between. Germline V CDR1 and CDR2: MGHRA, YSYEKL. CDR3 length: 17 residues. Here the CDR3 reads CASSQTSGVSSYNEQFF. The CDR3 DNA reads as TGCGCCAGCAGCCAAACCAGCGGAGTAAGCTCCTACAATGAGCAGTTCTTC.

The chain couples TRBV5-1 to TRBJ2-2, with 9 nucleotides matching TRBD1. The V and J ends lost 0 bases and 4 bases, in that order; junction bases with no gene match: 7. Germline CDR1 SGHRS, CDR2 YFSETQ. CDR3 length: 17 residues. The CDR3 region is CASSLGTGTGTTGELFF. The CDR3, as DNA: TGCGCCAGCAGCTTGGGGACCGGGACAGGGACCACCGGGGAGCTGTTTTTT.

The sample holds one count of this clone. The rearrangement links TRBV7-6 to TRBJ1-5, with D perhaps TRBD1 (6 bases). Trimming pared 1 base from V and 4 bases from J, leaving 17 bases between. The germline V gene encodes CDR1 SGHVS and CDR2 FNYEAQ. This CDR3 has 17 amino acids. The CDR3 sequence: CASSLEWDSGVNQPQHF. The CDR3 DNA is TGTGCCAGCAGCTTAGAATGGGATTCAGGGGTAAATCAGCCCCAGCATTTT.